This entry is about one TCR beta chain. The germline V gene encodes CDR1 SGHTA and CDR2 FQGNSA. The CDR3 totals 15 residues. These data originate in a study of monozygotic twins with inflammatory bowel disease. Reanalyzing the 5' RACE reads, TCRdb keeps one entry per CDR3 protein, without DNA. The sample includes around 380,000 distinct CDR3 sequences. The specimen was blood. The sequence was collected from a human donor with ulcerative colitis or Crohn's disease, or a healthy co-twin of an affected twin (not recorded which). The genes are TRBV7-2 and TRBJ2-3. CDR3: CASSLGRRNPDTQYF.